This T cell receptor beta chain derives from a study of T cells in Graves' hyperthyroidism and ophthalmopathy (dated by TCRdb to between 2019 and 2020). Context from the whole study: Peripheral blood was collected at initial diagnosis, before any treatment. A discovery cohort of roughly 96 patients, fewer than 50 with Graves' ophthalmopathy and 57 with stable Graves' hyperthyroidism, was used to find distinguishing TCR V-J signatures. Prospective prediction of ophthalmopathy was tested in an independent validation cohort consisting of some 20 hyperthyroidism patients and about 17 patients who later progressed to ophthalmopathy. The roughly 94 discovery patients were randomly divided into training and test sets at a 7:3 ratio. The study also compared thyroid tissue and blood T-cell repertoires from 5 to 7 Graves' hyperthyroidism patients. After blood sampling, hyperthyroidism patients were treated with methimazole at a starting dose of 30 mg daily, and ophthalmopathy patients were treated with high-dose intravenous methylprednisolone. The paper reports TCR Vbeta CDR3 sequencing of some 140 peripheral blood samples: 40 or so ophthalmopathy, approximately 74 hyperthyroidism and approximately 17 progressor patients.

Hyperthyroidism patients were aged 18 to 65 years and newly diagnosed, with disease duration of less than 2 months. Patients with uncontrolled infections, other autoimmune diseases, pregnancy or lactation were excluded. Clinical symptoms, serum thyroxine and TRAb, thyroid ultrasound, and orbital computed tomography formed the basis for the diagnoses. Blood from progressor patients was drawn when they were first diagnosed with hyperthyroidism, before any ophthalmopathy symptoms appeared. PBMCs were separated from 8 to 10 ml of fresh peripheral blood using Ficoll-Paque density gradient centrifugation. Progressor patients were defined as those initially diagnosed with Graves' hyperthyroidism in whom ophthalmopathy developed during follow-up. Trizol reagent was used to extract total RNA, and RNA quality was then checked on an Agilent 2100 Bioanalyzer. This clonotype occurred many times. It lacks a known antigen. Per-base qualities were not stored, and no clone one base away is much larger.

What the study reported, not specific to this receptor: No statistical method was used to set the sample size in advance, and investigators knew the group allocation. Most expanded thyroid clonotypes (frequency above 0.001) were also detected in blood, suggesting blood repertoires may reflect thyroid immune responses. In validation, progression to ophthalmopathy was predicted by the model with about 70% sensitivity and 72% to 85% specificity, a median of roughly 6 months before onset. In cross-validation, a model built on a 13 V-J signature told ophthalmopathy apart from stable hyperthyroidism with 85% to 90% sensitivity and 81% to 82% specificity, and in testing the same model reached 80%/75%.

Reading the germline V gene gives CDR1 MGHRA and CDR2 YSYEKL. The trim is 2 bases for V and 0 bases for J, with a gap of 4 bases between the germline ends. Spanning cysteine to phenylalanine, the CDR3 consists of 13 amino acids. CDR3 DNA is the only sequence kept; it has 39 bases, read in frame from the first base. The TCR beta CDR3 regions were amplified from RNA transcripts. A first-round RT-PCR of the TCR CDR3 used the HTBI primer set with the Qiagen OneStep RT-PCR kit. A second multiplex PCR round built the libraries, followed by size selection and purification. The libraries were sequenced on an Illumina HiSeq2000 using paired-end 100 bp reads. In the source study's methods: SOAPnuke was used to process the raw data, removing reads that contained adapters or uncalled bases, had a mean Phred below 15, or lacked an exact match to the constant primer or identifier. High-quality paired reads were merged using COPE v1.2.5, and each unique nucleotide sequence was defined as a clonotype. MiTCR v1.1 was used to align clonotypes to the IMGT TRBV, TRBD and TRBJ reference segments. Only V-J combinations with frequency above 0.0001, covering approximately 99% of repertoires, were analysed. A TCS score was defined as the ratio of F50 (clonal expansion) to E x V (chaos), with BLOSUM62-based TCRdist applied between CDR3 peptides within each V-J. Welch's t-statistics and random forest reduced fewer than 600 V-J features to fewer than 15, which were used in a naive Bayes classifier (R e1071). TCRdb ran its own pipeline on the public reads, namely fastp trimming at Q25 and MiXCR clone calling, and kept in-frame beta chains. Duplicate CDR3 protein sequences are folded into a single record with the most common DNA and genes. For this entry, the V and J calls and clone size follow TCRdb and not the study's own pipeline. The sample records under 450,000 distinct CDR3 sequences, 13% of which are singletons. Jointly, the top ten make up about 20% of the sample.

The chain couples TRBV4-1 to TRBJ2-5; there is no confident call for the D gene. The receptor was derived from a man aged 25-45 years with Graves' hyperthyroidism that later progressed to Graves' ophthalmopathy. The sample was blood. The DNA sequence is as follows: TGCGCCAGCAGCCAACCTTACCAAGAGACCCAGTACTTC. Its translation reads: CASSQPYQETQYF.